This T cell receptor beta chain was sequenced during a study of blood T cell repertoires in COVID-19. Across the study: PBMCs, B-cell-depleted T cells, or T cells were the source of the cDNA or gDNA that made up the material.

Original analysis: By means of reference gene primer amplification, nucleated cell counts were estimated. The protocol was immunoSEQ multiplex PCR, while the TCRdb copy is restricted to in-frame clones and leaves out a portion. V and J calls and clone size are copied from that table; D and trimming were computed from the DNA. This sample has 130,000 to 150,000 clones, with roughly four fifths found just once. The sample consisted of peripheral blood. This sequence was found in a woman at least 80 years old in a cohort sampled during active or convalescent COVID-19.

CDR3 loop: CATRSPVRGIEKLFF. CDR3 coding DNA: TGTGCCACCCGTTCCCCGGTCAGGGGGATTGAAAAACTGTTTTTT. The genes are TRBV10-3 and TRBJ1-4; 7 bases align to TRBD1. Unmatched junction bases numbered 15, after V lost 10 bases and J lost 7 bases. CDR1 ENHRY and CDR2 SYGVKD come from the germline V gene. The CDR3 contains 15 residues.